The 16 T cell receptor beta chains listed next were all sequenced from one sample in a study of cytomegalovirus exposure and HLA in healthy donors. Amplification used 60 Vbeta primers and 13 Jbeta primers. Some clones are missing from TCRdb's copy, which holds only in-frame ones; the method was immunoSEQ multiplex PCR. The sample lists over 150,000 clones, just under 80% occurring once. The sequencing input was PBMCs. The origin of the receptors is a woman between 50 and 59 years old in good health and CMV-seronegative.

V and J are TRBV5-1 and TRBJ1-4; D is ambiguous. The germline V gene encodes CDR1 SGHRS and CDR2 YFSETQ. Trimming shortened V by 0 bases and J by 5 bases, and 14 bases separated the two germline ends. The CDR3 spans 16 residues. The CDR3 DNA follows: TGCGCCAGCAGCTTGGAATTAGCTCCGGGGAATGAAAAACTGTTTTTT. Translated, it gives CASSLELAPGNEKLFF.

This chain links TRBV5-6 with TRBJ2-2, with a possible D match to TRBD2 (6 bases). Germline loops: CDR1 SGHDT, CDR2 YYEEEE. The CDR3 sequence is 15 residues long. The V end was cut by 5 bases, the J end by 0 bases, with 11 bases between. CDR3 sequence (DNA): TGTGCCAGCAGTTTGCCGGGGGCGAACACCGGGGAGCTGTTTTTT. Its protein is CASSLPGANTGELFF.

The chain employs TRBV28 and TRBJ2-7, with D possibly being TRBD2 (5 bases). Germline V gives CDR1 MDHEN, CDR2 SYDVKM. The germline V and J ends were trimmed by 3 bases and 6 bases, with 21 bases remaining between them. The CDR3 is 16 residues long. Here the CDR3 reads CASSFIPRGPQSEQYF. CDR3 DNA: TGTGCCAGCAGTTTCATTCCCCGAGGGCCCCAGTCCGAGCAGTACTTC.

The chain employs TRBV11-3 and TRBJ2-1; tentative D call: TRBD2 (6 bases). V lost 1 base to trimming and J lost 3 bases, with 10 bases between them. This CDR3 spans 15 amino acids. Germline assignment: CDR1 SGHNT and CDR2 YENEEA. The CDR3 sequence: CASSLGGVYYNEQFF. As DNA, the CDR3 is TGTGCCAGCAGCTTAGGGGGGGTTTACTACAATGAGCAGTTCTTC.

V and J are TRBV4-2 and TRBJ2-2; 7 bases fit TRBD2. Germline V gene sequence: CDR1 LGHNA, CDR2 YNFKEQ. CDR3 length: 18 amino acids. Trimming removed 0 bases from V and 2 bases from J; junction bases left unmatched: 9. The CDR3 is CASSQDEAWGGNTGELFF. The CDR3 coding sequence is TGTGCCAGCAGCCAAGATGAAGCTTGGGGGGGAAACACCGGGGAGCTGTTTTTT.

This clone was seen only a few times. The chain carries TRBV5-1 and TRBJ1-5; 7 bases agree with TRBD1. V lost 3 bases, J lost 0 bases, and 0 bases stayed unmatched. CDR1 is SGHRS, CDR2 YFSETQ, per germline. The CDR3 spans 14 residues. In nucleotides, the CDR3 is TGCGCCAGCAGCTGGGACAGTAGCAATCAGCCCCAGCATTTT. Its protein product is CASSWDSSNQPQHF.

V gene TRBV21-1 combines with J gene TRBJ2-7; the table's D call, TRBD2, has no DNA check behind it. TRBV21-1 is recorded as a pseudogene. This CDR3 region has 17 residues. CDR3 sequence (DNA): TGTGCCAGCAGCAAAGGGGTACCGGGAGTAAGCTCCTACGAGCAGTACTTC. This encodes CASSKGVPGVSSYEQYF.

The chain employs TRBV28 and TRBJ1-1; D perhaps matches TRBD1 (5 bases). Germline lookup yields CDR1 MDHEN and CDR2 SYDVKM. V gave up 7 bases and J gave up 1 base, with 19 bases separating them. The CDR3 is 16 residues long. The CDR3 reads CASKGPRVTGNTEAFF. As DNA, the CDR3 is TGTGCCAGCAAGGGGCCAAGGGTTACCGGGAACACTGAAGCTTTCTTT.

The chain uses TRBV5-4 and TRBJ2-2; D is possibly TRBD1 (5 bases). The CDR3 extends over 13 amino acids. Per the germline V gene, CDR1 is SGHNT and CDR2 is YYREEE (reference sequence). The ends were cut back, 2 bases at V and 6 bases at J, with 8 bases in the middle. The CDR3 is CASSLGAAGELFF. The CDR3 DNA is TGTGCCAGCAGCTTAGGGGCGGCCGGGGAGCTGTTTTTT.

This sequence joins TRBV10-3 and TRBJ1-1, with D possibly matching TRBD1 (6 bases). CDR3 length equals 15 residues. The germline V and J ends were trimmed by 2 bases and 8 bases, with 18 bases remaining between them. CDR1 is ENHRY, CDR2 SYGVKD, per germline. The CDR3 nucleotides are TGTGCCATCAGTGAGCCGCATGGACAGACCCTCGAAGCTTTCTTT. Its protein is CAISEPHGQTLEAFF.

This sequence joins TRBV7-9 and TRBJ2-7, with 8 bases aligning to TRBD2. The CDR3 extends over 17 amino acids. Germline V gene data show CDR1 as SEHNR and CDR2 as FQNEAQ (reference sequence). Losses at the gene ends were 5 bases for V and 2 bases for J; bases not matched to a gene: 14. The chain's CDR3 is CASSPLADPSFPYEQYF. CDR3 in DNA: TGTGCCAGCAGCCCACTAGCGGACCCTTCTTTCCCCTACGAGCAGTACTTC.

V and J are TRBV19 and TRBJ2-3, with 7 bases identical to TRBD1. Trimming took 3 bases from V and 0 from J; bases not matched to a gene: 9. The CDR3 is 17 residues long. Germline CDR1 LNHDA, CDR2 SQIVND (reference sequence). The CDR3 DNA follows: TGTGCCAGTAGTATGCCTTACAGGGGTCCTAGCACAGATACGCAGTATTTT. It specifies CASSMPYRGPSTDTQYF.

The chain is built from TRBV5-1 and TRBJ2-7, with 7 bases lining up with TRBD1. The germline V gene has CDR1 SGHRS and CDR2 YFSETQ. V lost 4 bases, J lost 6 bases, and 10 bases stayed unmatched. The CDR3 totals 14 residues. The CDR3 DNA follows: TGCGCCAGCAGCCAGGGACAGTCCCCCGTCGAGCAGTACTTC. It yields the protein CASSQGQSPVEQYF. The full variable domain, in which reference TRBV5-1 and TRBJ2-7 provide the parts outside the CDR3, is KAGVTQTPRYLIKTRGQQVTLSCSPISGHRSVSWYQQTPGQGLQFLFEYFSETQRNKGNFPGRFSGRQFSNSRSEMNVSTLELGDSALYLCASSQGQSPVEQYFGPGTRLTVT.

This CDR3 reads CASSSPQGGAYGYTF. CDR3 sequence (DNA): TGTGCCAGCAGCTCCCCCCAAGGAGGAGCCTATGGCTACACCTTC. The chain joins TRBV7-9 to TRBJ1-2; D is undetermined. The CDR3 runs to 15 residues. Trimming removed 4 bases from V and 4 bases from J, with 16 bases in between. CDR1 and CDR2 (germline): SEHNR, FQNEAQ (reference sequence).

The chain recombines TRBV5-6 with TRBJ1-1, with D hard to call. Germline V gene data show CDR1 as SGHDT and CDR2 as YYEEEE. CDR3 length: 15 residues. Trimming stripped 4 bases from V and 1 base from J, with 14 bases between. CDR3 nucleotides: TGTGCCAGCAGCAGAACGGGTATTTCGAACACTGAAGCTTTCTTT. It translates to CASSRTGISNTEAFF. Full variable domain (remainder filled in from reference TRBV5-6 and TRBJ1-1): DAGVTQSPTHLIKTRGQQVTLRCSPKSGHDTVSWYQQALGQGPQFIFQYYEEEERQRGNFPDRFSGHQFPNYSSELNVNALLLGDSALYLCASSRTGISNTEAFFGQGTRLTVV.

The DNA of the CDR3 is TGTGCCAGCAGGGGAGGGCTTGGGCACACTGAAGCTTTCTTT. Encoded protein: CASRGGLGHTEAFF. The chain carries TRBV28 and TRBJ1-1; D uncertain. Germline V CDR1 and CDR2: MDHEN, SYDVKM. This CDR3 comprises 14 residues. V shed 6 bases and J shed 3 bases, with 14 bases lying between them.